This T cell receptor beta chain was identified during a study of shared clonotypes between healthy human individuals. On this clone: Its antigen is unknown.

The CDR3 runs to 12 residues. Trimming removed 0 bases from V and 11 bases from J, with 11 bases in between. Germline values: CDR1 MNHEY, CDR2 SVGAGI. Whole-study findings and limits: Clonotypes not shared had lower generation probabilities than those common to all four donors.

TCRdb's table, derived via immunoSEQ multiplex PCR, lists solely in-frame clones and lacks some. In the table there are roughly 570,000 clones, about 98% of which are singletons. CD45RO-negative cells were positively selected for CCR7, leaving out terminally differentiated effector memory CD45RA+ cells. Material: naive CD8+ T cells sorted from blood. This clonotype was sampled from a man younger than 45 in good health. The rearrangement links TRBV6-5 to TRBJ2-7, with D possibly being TRBD1 (6 bases). The CDR3: CASSYSGTQEYF. CDR3 coding DNA: TGTGCCAGCAGTTACTCTGGGACACAGGAGTACTTC.